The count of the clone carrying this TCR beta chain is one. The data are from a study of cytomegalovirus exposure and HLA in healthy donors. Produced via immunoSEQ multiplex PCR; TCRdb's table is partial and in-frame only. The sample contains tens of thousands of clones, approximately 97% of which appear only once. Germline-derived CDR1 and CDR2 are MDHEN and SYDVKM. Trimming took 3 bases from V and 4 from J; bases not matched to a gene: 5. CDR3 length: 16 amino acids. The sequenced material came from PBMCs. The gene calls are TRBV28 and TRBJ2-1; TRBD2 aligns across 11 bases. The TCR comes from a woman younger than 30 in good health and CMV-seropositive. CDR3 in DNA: TGTGCCAGCAGTTTTCCTACTAGCGGGGGTTACAATGAGCAGTTCTTC. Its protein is CASSFPTSGGYNEQFF.